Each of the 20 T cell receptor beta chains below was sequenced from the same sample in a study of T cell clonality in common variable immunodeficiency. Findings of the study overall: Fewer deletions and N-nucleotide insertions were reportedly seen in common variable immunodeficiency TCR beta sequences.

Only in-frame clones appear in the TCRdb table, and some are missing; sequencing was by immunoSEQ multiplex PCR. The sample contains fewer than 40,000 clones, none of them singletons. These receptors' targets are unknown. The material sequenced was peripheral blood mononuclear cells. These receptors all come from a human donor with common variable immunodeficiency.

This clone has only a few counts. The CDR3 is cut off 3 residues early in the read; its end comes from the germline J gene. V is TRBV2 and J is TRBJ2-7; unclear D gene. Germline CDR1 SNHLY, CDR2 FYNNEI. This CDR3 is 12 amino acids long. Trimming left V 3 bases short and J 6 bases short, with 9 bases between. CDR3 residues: CASSDPPREQYF. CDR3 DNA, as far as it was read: TGTGCCAGCAGTGACCCACCGCGCGAG.

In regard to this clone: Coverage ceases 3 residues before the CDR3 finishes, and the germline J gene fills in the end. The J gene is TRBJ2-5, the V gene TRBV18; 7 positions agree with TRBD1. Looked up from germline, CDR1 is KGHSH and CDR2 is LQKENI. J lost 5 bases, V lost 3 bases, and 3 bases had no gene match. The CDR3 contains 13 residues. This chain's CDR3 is CASSPQTGETQYF. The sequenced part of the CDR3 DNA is TGTGCCAGCTCACCCCAGACAGGGGAGACC.

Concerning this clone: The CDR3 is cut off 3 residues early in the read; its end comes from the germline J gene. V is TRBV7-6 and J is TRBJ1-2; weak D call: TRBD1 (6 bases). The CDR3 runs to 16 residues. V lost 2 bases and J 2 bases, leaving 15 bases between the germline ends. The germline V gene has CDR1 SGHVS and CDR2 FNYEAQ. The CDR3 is CASSLQGAGDNYGYTF. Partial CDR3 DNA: TGTGCCAGCAGCTTACAAGGGGCAGGGGACAACTATGGC.

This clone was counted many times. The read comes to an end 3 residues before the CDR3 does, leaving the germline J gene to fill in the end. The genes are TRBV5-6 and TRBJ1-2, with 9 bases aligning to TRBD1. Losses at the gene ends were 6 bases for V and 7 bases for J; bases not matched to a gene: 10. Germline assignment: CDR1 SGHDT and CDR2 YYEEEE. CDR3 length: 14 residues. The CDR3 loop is CASNEQGASGGYTF. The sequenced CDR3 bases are TGTGCCAGCAACGAACAGGGGGCTTCAGGTGGC.

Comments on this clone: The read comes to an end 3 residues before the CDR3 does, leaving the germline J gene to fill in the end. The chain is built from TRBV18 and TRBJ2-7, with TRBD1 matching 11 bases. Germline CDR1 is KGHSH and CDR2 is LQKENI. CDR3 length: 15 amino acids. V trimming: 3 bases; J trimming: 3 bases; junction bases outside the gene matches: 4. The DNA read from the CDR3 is TGTGCCAGCTCACCCGCGGGACAGGGGGTCTACGAG. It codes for CASSPAGQGVYE. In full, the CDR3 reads CASSPAGQGVYEQYF.

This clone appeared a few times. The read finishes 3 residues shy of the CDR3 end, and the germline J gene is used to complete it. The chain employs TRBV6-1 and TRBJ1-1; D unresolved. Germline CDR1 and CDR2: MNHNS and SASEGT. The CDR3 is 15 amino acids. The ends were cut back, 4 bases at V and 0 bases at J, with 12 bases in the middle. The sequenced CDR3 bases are TGTGCCAGCAGTGTAAGAACGGGGATGAACACTGAA. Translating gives CASSVRTGMNTE. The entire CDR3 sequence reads CASSVRTGMNTEAFF.

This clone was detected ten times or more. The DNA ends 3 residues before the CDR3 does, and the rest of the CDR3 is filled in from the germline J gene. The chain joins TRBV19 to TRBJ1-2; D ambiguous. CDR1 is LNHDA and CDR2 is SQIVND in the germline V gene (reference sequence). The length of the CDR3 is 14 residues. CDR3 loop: CASSWSGVLWGYTF. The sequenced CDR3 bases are TGTGCCAGTAGTTGGAGCGGAGTACTCTGGGGC.

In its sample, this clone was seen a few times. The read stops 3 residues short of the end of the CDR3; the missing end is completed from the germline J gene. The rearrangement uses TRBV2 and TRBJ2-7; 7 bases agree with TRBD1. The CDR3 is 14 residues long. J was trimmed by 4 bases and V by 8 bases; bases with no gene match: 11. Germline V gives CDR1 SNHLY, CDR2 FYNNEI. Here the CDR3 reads CASSPRQGPYEQYF. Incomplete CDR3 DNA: TGTGCCAGCTCACCCCGACAGGGTCCTTACGAG.

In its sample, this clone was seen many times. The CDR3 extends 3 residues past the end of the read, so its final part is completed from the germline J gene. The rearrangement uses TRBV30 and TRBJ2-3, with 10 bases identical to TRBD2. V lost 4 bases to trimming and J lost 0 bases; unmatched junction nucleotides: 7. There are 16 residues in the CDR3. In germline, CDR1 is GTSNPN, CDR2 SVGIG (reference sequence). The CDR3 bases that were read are TGTGCCTGGATAGCGGGGGGACGACCTAGCACAGATACG. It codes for CAWIAGGRPSTDT. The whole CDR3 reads CAWIAGGRPSTDTQYF.

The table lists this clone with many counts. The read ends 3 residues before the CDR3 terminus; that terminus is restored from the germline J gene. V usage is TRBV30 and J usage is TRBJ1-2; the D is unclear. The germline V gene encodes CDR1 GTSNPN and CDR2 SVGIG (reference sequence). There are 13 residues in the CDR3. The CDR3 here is CAWSSGLTGGYTF. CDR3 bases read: TGTGCCTGGAGTTCTGGACTGACGGGCGGC.

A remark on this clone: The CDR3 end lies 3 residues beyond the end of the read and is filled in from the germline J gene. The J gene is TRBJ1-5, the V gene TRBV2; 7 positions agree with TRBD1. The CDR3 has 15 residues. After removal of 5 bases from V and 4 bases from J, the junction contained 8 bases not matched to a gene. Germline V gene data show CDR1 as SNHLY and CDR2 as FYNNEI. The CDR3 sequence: CASSPDRVRNQPQHF. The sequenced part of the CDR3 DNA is TGTGCCAGCAGTCCAGACAGGGTAAGAAATCAGCCC.

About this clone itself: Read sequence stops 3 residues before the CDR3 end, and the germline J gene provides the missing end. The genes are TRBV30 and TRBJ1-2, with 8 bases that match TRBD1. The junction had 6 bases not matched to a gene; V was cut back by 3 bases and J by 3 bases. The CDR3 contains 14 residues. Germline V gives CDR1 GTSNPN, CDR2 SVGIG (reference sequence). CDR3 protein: CAWRRQGMDYGYTF. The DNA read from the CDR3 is TGTGCCTGGAGACGACAGGGGATGGACTATGGC.

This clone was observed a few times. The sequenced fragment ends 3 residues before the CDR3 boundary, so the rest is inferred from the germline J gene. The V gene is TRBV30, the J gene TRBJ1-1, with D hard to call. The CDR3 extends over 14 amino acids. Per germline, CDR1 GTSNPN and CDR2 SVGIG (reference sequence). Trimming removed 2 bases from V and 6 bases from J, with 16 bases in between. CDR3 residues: CAWSPGVLSAEAFF. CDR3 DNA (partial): TGTGCCTGGAGTCCCGGGGTACTTTCGGCTGAA.

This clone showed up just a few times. The CDR3 sequence: CASSLGQMNTEAFF. Incomplete CDR3 DNA: TGTGCCAGCAGCTTAGGACAGATGAACACTGAA. The chain recombines TRBV7-2 with TRBJ1-1; D perhaps matches TRBD1 (5 bases). From the germline J gene comes the end of the CDR3, since the read stops 3 residues before it. Germline V gene lookup returns CDR1 SGHTA and CDR2 FQGNSA. V was trimmed by 1 base and J by 0 bases, leaving 6 bases between them. The CDR3 has 14 residues.

Incomplete CDR3 DNA: TGTGCCAGTAGCCTTGACAGGGGATATTCCTACGAG. The encoded protein is CASSLDRGYSYE. The whole CDR3 sequence reads CASSLDRGYSYEQYF. The gene calls are TRBV19 and TRBJ2-7; 8 positions agree with TRBD1. The read halts 3 residues ahead of the CDR3 end, with the missing end drawn from the germline J gene. This CDR3 is 15 amino acids long. After removal of 6 bases from V and 1 base from J, the junction contained 8 bases not matched to a gene. Looked up from germline, CDR1 is LNHDA and CDR2 is SQIVND (reference sequence).

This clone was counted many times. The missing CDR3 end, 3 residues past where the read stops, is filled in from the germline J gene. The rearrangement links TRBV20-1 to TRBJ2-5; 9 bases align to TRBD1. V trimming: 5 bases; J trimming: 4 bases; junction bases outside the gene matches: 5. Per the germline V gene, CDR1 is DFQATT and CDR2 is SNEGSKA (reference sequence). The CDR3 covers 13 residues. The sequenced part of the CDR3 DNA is TGCAGTGCTTCCCCGGGACAGGGAGAGACC. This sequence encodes CSASPGQGET. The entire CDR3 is CSASPGQGETQYF.

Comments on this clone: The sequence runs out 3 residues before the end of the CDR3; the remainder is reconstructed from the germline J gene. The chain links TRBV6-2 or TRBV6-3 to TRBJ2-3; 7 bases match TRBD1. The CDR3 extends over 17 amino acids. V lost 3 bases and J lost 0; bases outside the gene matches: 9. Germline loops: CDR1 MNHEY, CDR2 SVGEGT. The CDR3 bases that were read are TGTGCCAGCAGTTATACGGCAGGGGGTCGGAGCACAGATACG. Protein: CASSYTAGGRSTDT. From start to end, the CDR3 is CASSYTAGGRSTDTQYF.

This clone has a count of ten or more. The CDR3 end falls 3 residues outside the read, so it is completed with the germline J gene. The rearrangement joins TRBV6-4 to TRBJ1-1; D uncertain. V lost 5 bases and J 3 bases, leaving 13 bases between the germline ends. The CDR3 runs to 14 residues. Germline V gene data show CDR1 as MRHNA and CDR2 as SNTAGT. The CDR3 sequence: CASSKVPRDTEAFF. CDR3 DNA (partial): TGTGCCAGCAGTAAAGTCCCACGGGACACTGAA.

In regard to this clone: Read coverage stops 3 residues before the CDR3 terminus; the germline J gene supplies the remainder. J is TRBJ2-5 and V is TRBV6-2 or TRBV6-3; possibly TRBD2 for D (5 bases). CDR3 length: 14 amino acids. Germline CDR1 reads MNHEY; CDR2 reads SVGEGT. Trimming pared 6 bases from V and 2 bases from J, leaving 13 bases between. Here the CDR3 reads CASSQGLLQETQYF. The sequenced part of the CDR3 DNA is TGTGCCAGCAGCCAAGGACTGCTTCAAGAGACC.

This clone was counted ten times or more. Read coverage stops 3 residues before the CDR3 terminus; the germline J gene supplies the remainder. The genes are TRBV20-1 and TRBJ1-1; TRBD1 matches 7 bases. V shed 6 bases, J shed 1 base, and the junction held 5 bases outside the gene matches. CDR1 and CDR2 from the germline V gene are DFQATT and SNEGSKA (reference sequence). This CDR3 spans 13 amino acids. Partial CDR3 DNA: TGCAGTGCAGAGAGGGACAGGAACACTGAA. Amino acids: CSAERDRNTE. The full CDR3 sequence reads CSAERDRNTEAFF.